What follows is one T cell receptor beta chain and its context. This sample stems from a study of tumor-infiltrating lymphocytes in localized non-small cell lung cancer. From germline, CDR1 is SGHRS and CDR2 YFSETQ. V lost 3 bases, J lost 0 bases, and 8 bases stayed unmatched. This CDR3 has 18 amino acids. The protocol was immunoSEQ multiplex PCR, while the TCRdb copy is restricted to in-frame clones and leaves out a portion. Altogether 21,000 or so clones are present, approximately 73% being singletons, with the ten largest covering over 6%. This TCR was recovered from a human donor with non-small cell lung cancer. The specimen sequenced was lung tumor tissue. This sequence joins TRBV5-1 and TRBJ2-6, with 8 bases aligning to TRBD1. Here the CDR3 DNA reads TGCGCCAGCAGCTGGGGCCAGGGGGCTTTCTCTGGGGCCAACGTCCTGACTTTC. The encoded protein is CASSWGQGAFSGANVLTF.